What follows is one T cell receptor beta chain and its context. The sample comes from a study of control samples from healthy donors and cancer patients. Clones were read by immunoSEQ multiplex PCR, and TCRdb kept only the in-frame ones, dropping some. This sample has about 150,000 clones; 80% to 95% occur once, and the top ten carry almost 6%. This receptor was taken from a man aged 18 to 29 in good health. The sample comprised blood.

The CDR3 loop reads CASSLGAGANEKLFF. The CDR3 region has the DNA TGTGCCAGCAGCTTAGGGGCGGGAGCTAATGAAAAACTGTTTTTT. The chain joins TRBV7-9 to TRBJ1-4, with D hard to call. The CDR3 sequence is 15 residues long. CDR1 SEHNR and CDR2 FQNEAQ come from the germline V gene (reference sequence). V lost 1 base and J lost 3, with 9 bases in between.